This TCR beta chain was profiled in a study of tumor and adjacent non-tumor tissue in lung cancer. Study at large: Patients were aged about 30 to 76, fewer than twelve men and roughly 5 women, stage I to III. Study outcomes and limitations: Significantly higher TCR diversity was found in tumor than normal lung.

About this clonotype: Its antigen remains unknown. Sequence at one end of the junction differs from germline and may be a read error.

Three rounds of nested PCR, following a modified ARM-PCR protocol, produced the TCRbeta library. TCRdb redid the calling of the multiplex PCR reads with MiXCR, one entry per CDR3 protein. Of around 140,000 distinct CDR3 sequences in the sample, around 60% are singletons; the top ten hold 15% to 20%. Germline V lookup: CDR1 SGHNT, CDR2 YENEEA. This CDR3 contains 14 residues. RNA was extracted from bulk tissue without any cell sorting. Donors were chemotherapy-naive, newly diagnosed lung cancer surgical patients in China, August–late 2014. The origin of this receptor is a man aged 55 to 70 with small cell lung cancer. The sample comprised lung tumor tissue. The rearrangement uses TRBV11-3 and TRBJ1-1, with D uncertain. CDR3 amino acids: CASSFAPGYTETFF. In DNA, the CDR3 is TGTGCCAGCAGCTTCGCTCCGGGGTATACTGAAACTTTCTTT.